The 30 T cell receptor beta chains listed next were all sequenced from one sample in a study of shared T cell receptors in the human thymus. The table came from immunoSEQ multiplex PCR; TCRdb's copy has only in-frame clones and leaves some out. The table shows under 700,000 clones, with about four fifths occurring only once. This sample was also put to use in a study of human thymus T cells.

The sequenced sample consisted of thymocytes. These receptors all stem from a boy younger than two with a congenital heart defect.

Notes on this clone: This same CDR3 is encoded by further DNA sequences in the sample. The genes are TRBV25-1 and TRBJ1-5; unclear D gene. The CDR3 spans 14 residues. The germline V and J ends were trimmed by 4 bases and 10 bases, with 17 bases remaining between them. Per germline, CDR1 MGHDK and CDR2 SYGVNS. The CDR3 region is CASSVREELFPQHF. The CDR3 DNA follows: TGTGCCAGCAGTGTCCGGGAGGAATTATTTCCCCAGCATTTT.

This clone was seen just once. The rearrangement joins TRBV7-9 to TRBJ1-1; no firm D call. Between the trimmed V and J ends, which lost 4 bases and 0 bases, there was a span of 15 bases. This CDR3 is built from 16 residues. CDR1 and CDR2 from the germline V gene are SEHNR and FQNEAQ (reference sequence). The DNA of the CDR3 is TGTGCCAGCAGCTCTAAAATGGACTTTCTGAACACTGAAGCTTTCTTT. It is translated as CASSSKMDFLNTEAFF.

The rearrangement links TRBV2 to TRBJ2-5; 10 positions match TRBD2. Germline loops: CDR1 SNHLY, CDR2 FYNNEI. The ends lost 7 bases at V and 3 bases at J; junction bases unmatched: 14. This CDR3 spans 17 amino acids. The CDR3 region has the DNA TGTGCCAGCATCCCCCGGCGTAGCGGGAGGAGGGAAGAGACCCAGTACTTC. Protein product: CASIPRRSGRREETQYF.

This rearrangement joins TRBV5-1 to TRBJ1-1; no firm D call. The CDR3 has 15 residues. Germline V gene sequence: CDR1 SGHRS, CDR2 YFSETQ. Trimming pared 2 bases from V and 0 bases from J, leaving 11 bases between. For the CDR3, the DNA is TGCGCCAGCAGCTTCGTAATCGGGGTGAACACTGAAGCTTTCTTT. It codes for CASSFVIGVNTEAFF.

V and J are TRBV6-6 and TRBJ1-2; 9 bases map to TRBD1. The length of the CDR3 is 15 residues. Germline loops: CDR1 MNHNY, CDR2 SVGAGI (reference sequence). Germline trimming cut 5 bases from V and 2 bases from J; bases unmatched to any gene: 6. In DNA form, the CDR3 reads TGTGCCAGCAGTCACCGGACAGGGGCCAACTATGGCTACACCTTC. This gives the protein CASSHRTGANYGYTF.

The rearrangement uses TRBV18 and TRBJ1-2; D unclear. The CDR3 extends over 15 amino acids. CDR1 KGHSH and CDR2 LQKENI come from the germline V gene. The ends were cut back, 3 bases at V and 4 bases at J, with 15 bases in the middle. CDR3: CASSPPTRRSYGYTF. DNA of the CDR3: TGTGCCAGCTCACCGCCGACACGGAGGAGCTATGGCTACACCTTC.

The CDR3 DNA is TGTGCCAGCAGCCCTCGTCGGTTCGCGAACACCGGGGAGCTGTTTTTT. This encodes CASSPRRFANTGELFF. The chain couples TRBV9 to TRBJ2-2; D gene unclear. The CDR3 length is 16 residues. V lost 4 bases and J lost 0, with 13 bases in between. CDR1 SGDLS and CDR2 YYNGEE come from the germline V gene.

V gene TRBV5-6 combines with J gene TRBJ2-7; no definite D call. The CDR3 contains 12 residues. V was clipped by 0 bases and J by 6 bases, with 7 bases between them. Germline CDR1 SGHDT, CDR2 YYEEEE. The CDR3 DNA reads TGTGCCAGCAGCTTGGGGTGGGCCGAGCAGTACTTC. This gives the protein CASSLGWAEQYF.

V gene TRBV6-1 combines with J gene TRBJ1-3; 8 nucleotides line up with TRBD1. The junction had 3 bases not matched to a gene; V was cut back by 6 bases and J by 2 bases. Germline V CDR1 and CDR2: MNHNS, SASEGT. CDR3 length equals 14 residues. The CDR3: CASSETGAGNTIYF. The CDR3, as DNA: TGTGCCAGCAGCGAGACAGGGGCTGGAAACACCATATATTTT.

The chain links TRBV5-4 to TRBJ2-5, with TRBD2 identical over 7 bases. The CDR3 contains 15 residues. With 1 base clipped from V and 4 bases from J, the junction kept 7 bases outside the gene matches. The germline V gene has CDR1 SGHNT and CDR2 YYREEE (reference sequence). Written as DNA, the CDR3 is TGTGCCAGCAGCTTGTTCGGCGGGAGTTTAGAGACCCAGTACTTC. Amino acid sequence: CASSLFGGSLETQYF. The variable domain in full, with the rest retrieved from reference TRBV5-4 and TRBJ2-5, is ETGVTQSPTHLIKTRGQQVTLRCSSQSGHNTVSWYQQALGQGPQFIFQYYREEENGRGNFPPRFSGLQFPNYSSELNVNALELDDSALYLCASSLFGGSLETQYFGPGTRLLVL.

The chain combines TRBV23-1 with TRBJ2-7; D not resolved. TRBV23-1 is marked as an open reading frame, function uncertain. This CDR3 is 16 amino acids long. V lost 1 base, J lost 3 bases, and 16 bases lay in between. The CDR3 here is CASSQLKPSRIYEQYF. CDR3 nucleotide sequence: TGCGCCAGCAGTCAATTAAAACCGAGCCGTATCTACGAGCAGTACTTC.

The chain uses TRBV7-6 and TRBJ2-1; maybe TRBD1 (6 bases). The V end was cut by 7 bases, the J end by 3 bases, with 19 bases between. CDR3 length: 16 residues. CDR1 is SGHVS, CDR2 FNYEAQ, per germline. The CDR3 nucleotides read TGTGCCAGCAACCCGCGGTCTGGGGGCGGCTACAATGAGCAGTTCTTC. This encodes CASNPRSGGGYNEQFF.

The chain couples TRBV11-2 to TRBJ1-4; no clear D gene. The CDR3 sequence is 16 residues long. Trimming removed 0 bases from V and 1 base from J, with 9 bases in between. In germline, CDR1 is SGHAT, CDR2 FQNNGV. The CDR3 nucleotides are TGTGCCAGCAGCTTAGATTCCGGGAAAACTAATGAAAAACTGTTTTTT. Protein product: CASSLDSGKTNEKLFF.

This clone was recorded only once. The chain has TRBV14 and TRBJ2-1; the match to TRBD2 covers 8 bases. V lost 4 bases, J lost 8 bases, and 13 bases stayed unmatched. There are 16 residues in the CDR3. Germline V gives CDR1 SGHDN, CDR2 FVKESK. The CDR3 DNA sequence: TGTGCCAGCAGCCCCGTAGGGAGCGGGAGTTACGATGAGCAGTTCTTC. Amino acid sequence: CASSPVGSGSYDEQFF.

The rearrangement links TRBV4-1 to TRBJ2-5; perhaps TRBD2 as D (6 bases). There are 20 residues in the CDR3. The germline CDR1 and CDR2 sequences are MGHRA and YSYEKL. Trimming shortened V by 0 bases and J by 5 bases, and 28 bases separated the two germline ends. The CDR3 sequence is CASSQDEESYETREWETQYF. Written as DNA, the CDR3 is TGCGCCAGCAGCCAAGATGAAGAGTCGTATGAGACTAGGGAGTGGGAGACCCAGTACTTC.

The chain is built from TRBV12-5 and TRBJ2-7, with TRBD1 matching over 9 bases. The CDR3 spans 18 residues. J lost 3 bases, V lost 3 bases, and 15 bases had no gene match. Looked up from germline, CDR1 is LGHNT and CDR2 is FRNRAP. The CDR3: CASGLRDRDISSCYEQYF. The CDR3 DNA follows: TGTGCTAGTGGTTTAAGGGACAGGGACATTTCGAGTTGCTACGAGCAGTACTTC.

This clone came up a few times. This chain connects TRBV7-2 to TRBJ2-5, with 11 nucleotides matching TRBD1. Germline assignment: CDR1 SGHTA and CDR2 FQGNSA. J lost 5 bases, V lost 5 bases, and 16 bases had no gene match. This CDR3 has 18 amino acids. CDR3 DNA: TGTGCCAGCAGCCCTGGGACAGGGGGAATCCTTGCCAATGAGACCCAGTACTTC. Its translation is CASSPGTGGILANETQYF. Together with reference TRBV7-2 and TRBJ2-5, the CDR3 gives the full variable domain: GAGVSQSPSNKVTEKGKDVELRCDPISGHTALYWYRQSLGQGLEFLIYFQGNSAPDKSGLPSDRFSAERTGGSVSTLTIQRTQQEDSAVYLCASSPGTGGILANETQYFGPGTRLLVL.

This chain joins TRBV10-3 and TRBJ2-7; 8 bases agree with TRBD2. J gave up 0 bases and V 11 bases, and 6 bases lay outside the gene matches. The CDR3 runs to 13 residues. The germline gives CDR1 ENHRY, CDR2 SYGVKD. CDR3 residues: CAAGAGGSYEQYF. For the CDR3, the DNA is TGTGCCGCGGGGGCGGGAGGCTCCTACGAGCAGTACTTC.

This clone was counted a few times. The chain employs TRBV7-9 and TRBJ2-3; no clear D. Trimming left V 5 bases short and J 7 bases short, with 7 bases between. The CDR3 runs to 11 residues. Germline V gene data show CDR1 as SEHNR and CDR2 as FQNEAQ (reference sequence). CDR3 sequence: CASSPGNTQYF. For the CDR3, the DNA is TGTGCCAGCAGCCCCGGTAATACGCAGTATTTT. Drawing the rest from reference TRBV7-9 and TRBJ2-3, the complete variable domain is DTGVSQNPRHKITKRGQNVTFRCDPISEHNRLYWYRQTLGQGPEFLTYFQNEAQLEKSRLLSDRFSAERPKGSFSTLEIQRTEQGDSAMYLCASSPGNTQYFGPGTRLTVL.

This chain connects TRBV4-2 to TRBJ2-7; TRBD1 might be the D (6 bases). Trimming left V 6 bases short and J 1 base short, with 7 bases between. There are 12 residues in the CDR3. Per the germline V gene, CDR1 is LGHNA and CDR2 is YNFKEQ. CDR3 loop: CASRGASYEQYF. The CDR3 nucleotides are TGTGCCAGCAGGGGGGCTTCCTACGAGCAGTACTTC.

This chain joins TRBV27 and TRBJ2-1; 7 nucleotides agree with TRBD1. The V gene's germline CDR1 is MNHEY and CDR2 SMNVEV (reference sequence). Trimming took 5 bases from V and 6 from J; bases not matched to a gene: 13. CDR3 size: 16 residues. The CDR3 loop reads CASSANRGRPGNEQFF. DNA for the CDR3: TGTGCCAGCAGTGCGAATAGGGGGCGCCCGGGCAATGAGCAGTTCTTC.

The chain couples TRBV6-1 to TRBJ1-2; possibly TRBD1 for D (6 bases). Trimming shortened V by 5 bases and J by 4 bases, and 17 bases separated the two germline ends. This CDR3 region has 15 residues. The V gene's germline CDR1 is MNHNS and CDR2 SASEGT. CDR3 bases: TGTGCCAGCAGTCCCCAGCGGGGGGACACCTATGGCTACACCTTC. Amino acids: CASSPQRGDTYGYTF.

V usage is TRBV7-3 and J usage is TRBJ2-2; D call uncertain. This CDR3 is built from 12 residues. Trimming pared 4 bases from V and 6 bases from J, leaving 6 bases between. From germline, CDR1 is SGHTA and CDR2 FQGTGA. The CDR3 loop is CASSSRPGELFF. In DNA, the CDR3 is TGTGCCAGCAGCTCTAGGCCCGGGGAGCTGTTTTTT.

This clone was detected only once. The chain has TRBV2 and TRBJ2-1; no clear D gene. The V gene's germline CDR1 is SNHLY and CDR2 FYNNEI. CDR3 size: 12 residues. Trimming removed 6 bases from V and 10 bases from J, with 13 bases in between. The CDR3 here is CASSFRLREQFF. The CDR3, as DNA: TGTGCCAGCAGCTTTAGGTTGAGGGAGCAGTTCTTC. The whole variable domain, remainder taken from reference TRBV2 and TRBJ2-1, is EPEVTQTPSHQVTQMGQEVILRCVPISNHLYFYWYRQILGQKVEFLVSFYNNEISEKSEIFDDQFSVERPDGSNFTLKIRSTKLEDSAMYFCASSFRLREQFFGPGTRLTVL.

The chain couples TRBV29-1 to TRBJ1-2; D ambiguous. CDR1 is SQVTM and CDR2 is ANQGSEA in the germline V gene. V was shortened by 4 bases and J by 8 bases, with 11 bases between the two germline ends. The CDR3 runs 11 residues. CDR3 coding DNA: TGCAGCGTTGTTGCTGGTCTAGGCTACACCTTC. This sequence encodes CSVVAGLGYTF.

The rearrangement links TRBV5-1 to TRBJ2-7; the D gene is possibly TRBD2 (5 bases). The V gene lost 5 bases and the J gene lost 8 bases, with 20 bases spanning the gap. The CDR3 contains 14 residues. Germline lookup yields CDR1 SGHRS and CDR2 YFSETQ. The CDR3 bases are TGCGCCAGCAGAAGTCGACTGGCACTCGGGAAGCAGTACTTC. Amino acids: CASRSRLALGKQYF.

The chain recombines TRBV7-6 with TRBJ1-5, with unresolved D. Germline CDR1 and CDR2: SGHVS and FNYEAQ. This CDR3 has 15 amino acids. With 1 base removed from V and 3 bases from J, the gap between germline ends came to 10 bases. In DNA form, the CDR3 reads TGTGCCAGCAGCTTAGAACCGGGTCTCAATCAGCCCCAGCATTTT. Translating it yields CASSLEPGLNQPQHF.

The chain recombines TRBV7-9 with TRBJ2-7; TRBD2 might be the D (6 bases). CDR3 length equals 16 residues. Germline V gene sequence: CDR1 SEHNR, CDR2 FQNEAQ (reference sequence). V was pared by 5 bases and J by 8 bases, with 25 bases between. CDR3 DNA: TGTGCCAGCAGCCCCGGGCCGGGATGGTTGGGAGGAAAGCAGTACTTC. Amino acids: CASSPGPGWLGGKQYF.

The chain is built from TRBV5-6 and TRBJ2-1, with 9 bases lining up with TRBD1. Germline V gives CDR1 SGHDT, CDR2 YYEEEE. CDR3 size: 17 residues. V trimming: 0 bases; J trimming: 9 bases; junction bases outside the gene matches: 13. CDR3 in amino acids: CASSLVGDRVGAGEQFF. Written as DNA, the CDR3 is TGTGCCAGCAGCTTGGTTGGGGACAGGGTCGGAGCAGGTGAGCAGTTCTTC.

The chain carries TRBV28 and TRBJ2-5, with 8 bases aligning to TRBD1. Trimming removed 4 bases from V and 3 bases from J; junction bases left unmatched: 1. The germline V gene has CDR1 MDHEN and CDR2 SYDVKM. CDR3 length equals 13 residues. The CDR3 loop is CASSSTGEETQYF. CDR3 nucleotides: TGTGCCAGCAGTTCGACAGGGGAAGAGACCCAGTACTTC. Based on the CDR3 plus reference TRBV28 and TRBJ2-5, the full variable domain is DVKVTQSSRYLVKRTGEKVFLECVQDMDHENMFWYRQDPGLGLRLIYFSYDVKMKEKGDIPEGYSVSREKKERFSLILESASTNQTSMYLCASSSTGEETQYFGPGTRLLVL.